Here is one TCR beta chain with its context. Its antigen is undetermined. The CDR3 is made up of 13 amino acids. V lost 5 bases to trimming and J lost 6 bases, with 13 bases between them. The germline V gene has CDR1 LNHNV and CDR2 YYDKDF (reference sequence). CD8 cells regarded as naive lacked CD45RO, were positively chosen for CCR7, and omitted terminally differentiated effector memory CD45RA+ cells. Those who donated were healthy HIV-negative adults, with no recent acute infections or vaccinations reported. The donors were all Caucasian adults (living in Nashville, Tennessee). This sample was included in a study of shared clonotypes between healthy human individuals. Findings of the study overall: Larger richness was generally estimated for naive than memory subsets.

Per the original data handling: ImmunoSEQ junction-only sequences lacked quality scores, so their filtering differed. Some clones are missing from TCRdb's copy, which holds only in-frame ones; the method was immunoSEQ multiplex PCR. V, J and clone size are taken as reported in that table, and D and trimming were inferred from the DNA itself. The table shows around 2.1 million clones, with 90% to 95% occurring only once. The TCR comes from a man aged 18 to 30 in good health. Some clones in this sample may be carry-over from other donors' samples. The specimen was naive CD8+ T cells from PBMCs. The V gene is TRBV15, the J gene TRBJ1-1; D gene ambiguous. The CDR3 here is CATSGSGVAEAFF. CDR3 nucleotide sequence: TGTGCCACCAGCGGGTCGGGAGTCGCTGAAGCTTTCTTT.